The present TCR beta chain was sequenced within a study of cytomegalovirus exposure and HLA in healthy donors (TCRdb year 2017). Study-level background: An earlier analysis of approximately 600 of the donors reported 250 to 350 Gb of sequence data and 100 million to 140 million unique TCR beta sequences from roughly 200 million T cells. Approximately 330 gigabases of sequencing data and 70 million to 95 million unique TCR sequences made up an early release that covered roughly 670 HLA-typed donors. Of the 350 to 450 genotyped donors, 75% to 85% were placed in the genetic ancestry cluster associated with self-reported Caucasian donors. The study aimed to test whether signatures of past pathogen exposure could be identified by cataloging public T cell receptors. Using immunosequencing, the study profiled T cell repertoires from around 680 subjects and related those repertoires to cytomegalovirus serostatus. A separate validation cohort of over 95 different subjects was used in addition to the roughly 670-subject first cohort. High-throughput TCR immunosequencing, statistical association of individual TCRs with disease status, and machine learning were combined to predict cytomegalovirus infection status. To study patterns of TCR occurrence, a later analysis re-analyzed previously published TCR beta repertoires from 666 donors and added high-resolution HLA genotyping. The later analysis used no new phenotypic data to find candidate immune exposures, relying instead on TCR beta sequences and their occurrence across donors. In an earlier analysis of about 590 of the donors, high-throughput TCR beta sequencing was used to judge whether each TCR beta V gene segment behaved as functional or pseudogenic. Donor age, sex, ethnicity and CMV serostatus were compiled alongside the repertoire data. Genome-wide SNP genotypes for about 60% of the 666 donors were used in a later genetic analysis, which treated that subset as a discovery cohort. Every repertoire in the discovery cohort had been generated on one and the same sequencing platform. HLA typing covered class I and class II loci at four-digit resolution. Typing coverage differed by locus: A, B, C, DRB1 and DQB1 were typed in about 620-630 donors, DQA1 in 522, DPA1 in over 600, and DPB1 in just under 490. Several DR-DQ haplotypes were handled as single units for association and clustering because linkage in the cohort was strong. Among 398 genotyped donors of the cohort, an average of around 240,000 unique TCR beta nucleotide sequences were sequenced per donor, around 18% of them non-productive.

Of note for this clone: Its antigen is unknown. No base-level quality is on record; no much larger clone is a single base apart.

The germline V gene sets CDR1 to SNHLY and CDR2 to FYNNEI. CDR3 length: 15 amino acids, cysteine to phenylalanine. The only DNA kept is the CDR3, 45 bases in frame from the first base. V is pared back by 6 bases and J by 0 bases, with 14 bases lying between the germline termini. Libraries were constructed by the immunoSEQ multiplex PCR assay. For the multiplex PCR, a mixture combining 60 forward primers for TCR Vbeta segments and 13 reverse primers for TCR Jbeta segments was used. A multiplex PCR assay on genomic DNA amplified the CDR3 region of rearranged TCR beta genes. The Illumina HiSeq System was used to sequence the amplified TCR beta libraries as 87-base-pair reads. The original methods were these. A later analysis tallied tens of millions of unique TCR beta chains across the roughly 610 repertoires, and around 12 million of those chains were shared by two or more donors. Raw reads were error-corrected and collapsed into unique sequences by a nearest-neighbor algorithm in which closely related sequences were merged to remove PCR and sequencing errors. Alignment of CDR3 sequences to IMGT reference sequences was used to assign V, D and J gene segments. Each retained sequence needed at least a six-nucleotide match to both a V gene segment and a J gene segment. Rearrangements were called productive when the CDR3 lacked stop codons and stayed in frame with V and J; all others were non-productive. Following IMGT convention, CDR3 was defined as the stretch from the second conserved V-encoded cysteine up to the conserved J-encoded phenylalanine. In an earlier analysis of 587 of the donors, sequences lacking an unambiguous match to a single V gene segment were excluded. An earlier analysis of a few hundred of the donors classified V segments as functional when productive rearrangements were above 56.7% and as segregating when the standard deviation between donors was above 5%. A statistical classification framework was built for diagnosing cytomegalovirus status from the catalog of TCR beta chain sequences. V and J gene assignment, in a later analysis, came from comparing TCR nucleotide sequences with IMGT/GENE-DB human TR gene sequences. Using the TCRdist pipeline, a later analysis assigned CDR3 sequences along with most-parsimonious VDJ recombination scenarios. In a later analysis, every TCR beta chain was defined by the combination of its CDR3 amino acid sequence and its V-gene family, and reads without a unique V-gene family were dropped. In a later analysis, 450 to 600 highly shared, low-generation-probability nucleotide sequences were removed to address suspected cross-contamination and a sequencing artifact. A later analysis calculated a clonal expansion index for each public chain from normalized within-repertoire ranks of inferred template counts. In a later analysis, generation probabilities were computed with a VDJ recombination model fitted to out-of-frame rearrangements, and the resulting probabilities were checked against IGoR. In a later analysis, hypergeometric tests were used to score TCR-TCR, TCR-HLA and TCR-CMV co-occurrence, with a repertoire-size bias correction applied to TCR pairs. To estimate false discovery rates, a later analysis permuted the HLA or CMV assignments 20 times. In a later analysis, co-occurring TCRs were grouped using DBSCAN, with TCRdist sequence similarity added in when clustering inside HLA-allele-positive subsets. For co-occurrence clustering, repertoires with fewer than 30,000 or more than 120,000 public chains were excluded, along with five repertoires with anomalous nucleotide sharing. TCRdb's version of the immuneACCESS table is confined to in-frame rearrangements and falls short of the full clone set. An unresolved V gene accounts for under half of the shortfall where checked; the remainder is of unknown origin. V and J calls plus clone size are reproduced from that table; the DNA served to infer D and trimming. The sample data list under 200,000 clones, and about 80% of these were observed just once. The ten largest clones represent more than 2% of the sample.

On the study overall, not on this receptor specifically: Compared with the approximately 670-donor mean, donors in an Asian-associated ancestry cluster had fewer N-insertions in productive TCRs, according to a later genetic analysis. According to a later analysis, parvovirus B19, influenza, CMV and Epstein-Barr virus appeared linked to several top co-occurrence clusters. In an earlier analysis of 587 of the donors, most TCR beta V segments appeared in productive rearrangements about 87% or about 30% of the time, broadly matching IMGT annotations. A cluster of highly shared sequence variants was judged likely to represent a technical artifact of the sequencing pipeline. A later analysis found that TCR association rates varied across HLA loci, with DRB1 alleles showing the most associated TCRs and HLA-C alleles the fewest. In a later analysis, HLA-associated TCR beta chains were found to be more clonally expanded and to have lower generation probabilities than equally common non-associated chains. Specific HLA alleles were associated with roughly 16,000 TCR beta sequences at a false discovery rate of 0.05 in a later analysis. Correlated functional status among segregating V segments might reflect linkage disequilibrium, but an unknown experimental factor could not be ruled out. A later analysis found that most CMV-associated TCR beta chains appeared HLA-restricted, with HLA associations seemingly driven largely by CMV exposure. A few of the identified cytomegalovirus-associated TCR beta chains were confirmed in vitro to be specific for cytomegalovirus antigens. It was suggested by the authors that the approach could potentially be generalized to other disease states and immunological phenotypes. Because some donors lacked HLA typing at each locus, the association tests relied only on the typed subset. The presence/absence analyses assumed that sequencing depth was roughly uniform across donors, and that assumption may not be true. A further reported finding was that TCR beta sequences accurately predicted the HLA-A and HLA-B alleles for most subjects in the first cohort. A total of 150 to 200 TCR beta chains were listed by the study as associated with cytomegalovirus. Because the 87-base-pair reads could not distinguish some IMGT-functional V segments, including TRBV6-2 and TRBV6-3, those segments were excluded. Most TCR sequences were observed very rarely across donors, whereas some public TCRs were present in many individuals. An association between a missense DCLRE1C variant and V-gene and J-gene trimming of TCR beta chains was found in a later genetic analysis and replicated in an independent cohort. Immune exposure information for the cohort was limited to CMV serostatus. The cohort was sequenced for TCR beta chains only, and without alpha or paired-chain data the features that could be detected were limited. In both the original and validation cohorts, the classifier was reported to diagnose cytomegalovirus status with high specificity and sensitivity. When HLA alleles, especially DR and DQ, strongly co-occurred, attributing TCR associations to individual alleles was difficult. Because counts were too low, some 17 rarely observed V segments, including chromosome 9 orphons, were excluded from the earlier analysis of a few hundred of the donors.

In total, just over 650 healthy bone marrow donors made up the cohort. All cohort members were sampled while nominally healthy, although unrecorded immune exposures were likely present. The donor was CMV seropositive and was included in the group of almost 300 seropositive cohort members. A peripheral blood sample was provided by each donor, and peripheral blood mononuclear cells were used for TCR beta sequencing. The Qiagen DNeasy Blood Extraction Kit was used to extract genomic DNA from the blood cell samples. The chain employs TRBV2 and TRBJ1-2; TRBD1 could be the D gene, as 6 bases match. The clonotype originates from a woman in her 30s in good health and CMV-seropositive. Sequenced material: PBMCs. Here is the DNA: TGTGCCAGCAGATGGACAGAGACTTCTAACTATGGCTACACCTTC. It translates as CASRWTETSNYGYTF.